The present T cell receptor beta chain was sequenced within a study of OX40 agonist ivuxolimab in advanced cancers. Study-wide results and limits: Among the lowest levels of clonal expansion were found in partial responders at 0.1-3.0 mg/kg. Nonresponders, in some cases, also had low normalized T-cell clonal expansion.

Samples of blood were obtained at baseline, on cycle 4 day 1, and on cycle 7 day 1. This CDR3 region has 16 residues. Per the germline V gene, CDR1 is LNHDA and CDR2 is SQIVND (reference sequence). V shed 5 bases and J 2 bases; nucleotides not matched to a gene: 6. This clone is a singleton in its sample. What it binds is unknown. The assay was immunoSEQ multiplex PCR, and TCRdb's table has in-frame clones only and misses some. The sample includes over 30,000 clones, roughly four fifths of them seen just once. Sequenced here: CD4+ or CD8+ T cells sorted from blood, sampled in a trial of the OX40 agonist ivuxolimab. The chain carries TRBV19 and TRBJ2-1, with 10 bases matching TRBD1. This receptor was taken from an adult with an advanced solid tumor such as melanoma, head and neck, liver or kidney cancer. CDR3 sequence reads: CASSSATGGTYNEQFF. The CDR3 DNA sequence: TGTGCCAGTAGTTCCGCGACAGGGGGCACCTACAATGAGCAGTTCTTC.